The entry that follows covers one T cell receptor (beta chain) sequence. This entry is derived from a study of blood T cell repertoires in COVID-19. Study-wide background: From the United States, Italy and Spain came samples of acute and convalescent COVID-19.

Per germline, CDR1 SGHNT and CDR2 YYREEE (reference sequence). The CDR3 runs 19 residues. With V trimmed by 5 bases and J by 1 base, 13 bases remained unmatched. Data came from immunoSEQ multiplex PCR; TCRdb stores just in-frame clones and leaves some out. The sample yields around 80,000 clones, roughly 80% seen once. The receptor comes from a man aged 80 or over with acute or convalescent COVID-19. V usage is TRBV5-4 and J usage is TRBJ2-1, with 12 bases aligning to TRBD1. Sequenced sample: peripheral blood. CDR3 residues: CASSHPGQGAGRSYNEQFF. The CDR3, as DNA: TGTGCCAGCAGTCACCCGGGACAGGGGGCTGGGAGATCCTACAATGAGCAGTTCTTC.